Given below is one TCR beta chain in context. These data are taken from a study of blood T cell repertoires in COVID-19. Looking at the study overall: T cells, B-cell-depleted T cells, or PBMCs provided the cDNA or gDNA that served as material.

Original analysis: Scientists estimated how many nucleated cells there were by amplifying reference gene primers. Sequencing used immunoSEQ multiplex PCR; TCRdb keeps in-frame clones, though not all of them. V and J calls and clone size are those listed in that table; D and trimming were worked out from the DNA. The data contain 380,000 or so clones, roughly 87% of them seen just once; the ten biggest clones take up 2% to 2.5%. Enrolled through a virtual design, the participants were between about 18 and 100 years of age and came from about two dozen US areas. The V gene end was trimmed by 5 bases and the J gene end by 1 base; junction bases not matched to a gene: 11. Looked up from germline, CDR1 is SGHNT and CDR2 is YYREEE (reference sequence). The CDR3 has 17 residues.

The sequence was collected from a woman aged 35 to 49 with acute COVID-19. The specimen sequenced was PBMCs or T cells enriched from blood (not recorded which). The chain employs TRBV5-4 and TRBJ2-3; TRBD1 matches at 9 bases. The CDR3, as DNA: TGTGCCAGCAGACCCCCGGGGACAGGGCCCCGCACAGATACGCAGTATTTT. Translated: CASRPPGTGPRTDTQYF. The full variable domain, in which reference TRBV5-4 and TRBJ2-3 provide the parts outside the CDR3, is ETGVTQSPTHLIKTRGQQVTLRCSSQSGHNTVSWYQQALGQGPQFIFQYYREEENGRGNFPPRFSGLQFPNYSSELNVNALELDDSALYLCASRPPGTGPRTDTQYFGPGTRLTVL.